The clone carrying this TCR beta chain has just a few counts. Original processing notes: How many nucleated cells were present was estimated from reference gene primer amplification. Clones were sequenced by immunoSEQ multiplex PCR, and TCRdb holds only the in-frame ones, with some missing. That table supplies the V and J calls and clone size; D and trimming were determined from the DNA. The sample carries approximately 210,000 clones, 82% recorded once. The germline gives CDR1 SGHTA, CDR2 FQGNSA. The trim removed 4 bases at V and 1 base at J, leaving 2 bases unmatched. CDR3 size: 14 residues. The data derive from a study of blood T cell repertoires in COVID-19. Study-wide context: Acute-phase and convalescent COVID-19 samples originated in the United States, Italy and Spain. PBMCs, B-cell-depleted T cells, or T cells provided the cDNA or gDNA that made up the material.

Specimen: peripheral blood. The chain employs TRBV7-2 and TRBJ2-7, with TRBD2 matching over 9 bases. The TCR was taken from a woman in her 40s with acute or convalescent COVID-19. This CDR3 reads CASSSLAGSYEQYF. CDR3 sequence (DNA): TGTGCCAGCAGCTCCCTAGCGGGGTCCTACGAGCAGTACTTC. The complete variable domain, with remaining parts taken from reference TRBV7-2 and TRBJ2-7, reads GAGVSQSPSNKVTEKGKDVELRCDPISGHTALYWYRQSLGQGLEFLIYFQGNSAPDKSGLPSDRFSAERTGGSVSTLTIQRTQQEDSAVYLCASSSLAGSYEQYFGPGTRLTVT.